Following are 20 T cell receptor beta chains from one sample sequenced in a study of T cell responses to AZD1222 COVID-19 vaccine. Only in-frame clones appear in the TCRdb table, and some are missing; sequencing was by immunoSEQ multiplex PCR. The sample records about 130,000 clones, roughly 93% being singletons. This specimen consisted of peripheral blood, obtained 28 days after the second AZD1222 dose. The receptors stem from an adult who received the AZD1222 COVID-19 vaccine.

V usage is TRBV3-1 (or the pseudogene TRBV3-2) and J usage is TRBJ1-2, with D uncertain. The V end lost 0 bases, the J end lost 4 bases, and 6 bases lay between the germline ends. The CDR3 spans 13 residues. CDR1 is LGHDT, CDR2 YNNKEL, per germline (reference sequence). The CDR3 bases are TGTGCCAGCAGCCAAGAAAGCATCTATGGCTACACCTTC. This gives the protein CASSQESIYGYTF.

The V and J genes are TRBV30 and TRBJ1-3, with D maybe TRBD1 (5 bases). Germline loops: CDR1 GTSNPN, CDR2 SVGIG (reference sequence). The CDR3 is 16 residues long. With 5 bases removed from V and 3 bases from J, the gap between germline ends came to 20 bases. CDR3: CAWGGDQAVRGNTIYF. The CDR3 nucleotides are TGTGCCTGGGGGGGTGACCAGGCGGTACGTGGAAACACCATATATTTT. The full variable domain, its missing parts supplied by reference TRBV30 and TRBJ1-3, is SQTIHQWPATLVQPVGSPLSLECTVEGTSNPNLYWYRQAAGRGLQLLFYSVGIGQISSEVPQNLSASRPQDRQFILSSKKLLLSDSGFYLCAWGGDQAVRGNTIYFGEGSWLTVV.

The chain carries TRBV24-1 and TRBJ1-5; 10 nucleotides agree with TRBD1. CDR1 KGHDR and CDR2 SFDVKD come from the germline V gene. The CDR3 sequence is 16 residues long. Trimming took 4 bases from V and 6 from J; bases not matched to a gene: 8. The CDR3 sequence: CATSDTDRGQGQPQHF. CDR3 coding DNA: TGTGCCACCAGTGACACAGACAGGGGGCAGGGTCAGCCCCAGCATTTT.

The genes are TRBV30 and TRBJ1-1; D possibly corresponds to TRBD1 (5 bases). This CDR3 has 13 amino acids. Germline-derived CDR1 and CDR2 are GTSNPN and SVGIG (reference sequence). The ends were cut back, 4 bases at V and 1 base at J, with 10 bases in the middle. The CDR3 sequence: CAWTMGGNTEAFF. CDR3 DNA: TGTGCCTGGACCATGGGGGGGAACACTGAAGCTTTCTTT.

The chain is built from TRBV6-5 and TRBJ2-1; no clear D gene. CDR3 length equals 14 residues. The V end was cut by 6 bases, the J end by 3 bases, with 12 bases between. Germline V gene lookup returns CDR1 MNHEY and CDR2 SVGAGI. CDR3 residues: CASRAEDFYNEQFF. The CDR3, as DNA: TGTGCCAGCAGGGCGGAAGATTTCTACAATGAGCAGTTCTTC.

This chain joins TRBV3-1 (or the pseudogene TRBV3-2) and TRBJ1-3; TRBD1 is a possible D gene (6 bases). Trimming took off 2 bases at V and 1 base at J, with 6 bases between the two ends. The CDR3 is made up of 14 amino acids. Germline CDR1 is LGHDT and CDR2 is YNNKEL (reference sequence). CDR3 sequence: CASSQTGSGNTIYF. In DNA form, the CDR3 reads TGTGCCAGCAGCCAAACAGGGTCTGGAAACACCATATATTTT.

The chain joins TRBV9 to TRBJ1-3, with D perhaps matching TRBD1 (5 bases). Germline assignment: CDR1 SGDLS and CDR2 YYNGEE. The CDR3 covers 15 residues. V gave up 1 base and J gave up 0 bases, with 8 bases separating them. The CDR3 sequence is CASSVTGLSGNTIYF. The CDR3 DNA reads TGTGCCAGCAGCGTAACAGGCCTCTCTGGAAACACCATATATTTT. Combining the CDR3 with reference TRBV9 and TRBJ1-3 gives the whole variable domain DSGVTQTPKHLITATGQRVTLRCSPRSGDLSVYWYQQSLDQGLQFLIQYYNGEERAKGNILERFSAQQFPDLHSELNLSSLELGDSALYFCASSVTGLSGNTIYFGEGSWLTVV.

The V and J genes are TRBV18 and TRBJ1-6; no clear D. The CDR3 is made up of 12 amino acids. Germline values: CDR1 KGHSH, CDR2 LQKENI. V shed 3 bases and J shed 11 bases, with 8 bases lying between them. The CDR3 sequence is CASSPLGTPLHF. Here the CDR3 DNA reads TGTGCCAGCTCACCCCTAGGTACACCCCTCCACTTT.

The CDR3 spells CASGSYSGNTIYF. The DNA of the CDR3 is TGTGCCAGCGGATCATACTCTGGAAACACCATATATTTT. The chain joins TRBV19 to TRBJ1-3; D remains ambiguous. The CDR3 runs 13 residues. The germline gives CDR1 LNHDA, CDR2 SQIVND (reference sequence). Between the trimmed V and J ends, which lost 9 bases and 0 bases, there was a span of 9 bases.

The genes are TRBV18 and TRBJ2-4; D uncertain. The V gene's germline CDR1 is KGHSH and CDR2 LQKENI. Trimming pared 8 bases from V and 2 bases from J, leaving 19 bases between. This CDR3 region has 16 residues. In DNA form, the CDR3 reads TGTGCCAGCACCCTAGGGTATACAGATCCCAAAAACATTCAGTACTTC. Amino acids: CASTLGYTDPKNIQYF.

The rearrangement uses TRBV18 and TRBJ2-7, with 7 bases fitting TRBD2. Germline lookup yields CDR1 KGHSH and CDR2 LQKENI. This CDR3 spans 15 amino acids. After removal of 5 bases from V and 3 bases from J, the junction contained 10 bases not matched to a gene. CDR3 bases: TGTGCCAGCTCAACCTCTACGGTAGCGGGCTACGAGCAGTACTTC. Translating it yields CASSTSTVAGYEQYF.

This sequence joins TRBV5-1 and TRBJ2-2; a weak D match, TRBD1 (5 bases). Trimming cost V 0 bases and J 3 bases, with 15 bases left between them. Germline-derived CDR1 and CDR2 are SGHRS and YFSETQ. CDR3 length: 17 amino acids. The CDR3 loop is CASSLAGLFRDTGELFF. CDR3 DNA: TGCGCCAGCAGCTTGGCCGGCCTATTCAGGGACACCGGGGAGCTGTTTTTT.

The gene calls are TRBV7-6 and TRBJ1-2; tentative D call: TRBD1 (5 bases). Germline CDR1 and CDR2: SGHVS and FNYEAQ. This CDR3 comprises 13 residues. The V and J ends lost 5 bases and 4 bases respectively, with 11 bases between them. CDR3 residues: CASSAQGLYGYTF. In nucleotides, the CDR3 is TGTGCCAGCAGCGCGCAGGGCCTCTATGGCTACACCTTC. The entire variable domain, with the rest obtained from reference TRBV7-6 and TRBJ1-2, is as follows: GAGVSQSPRYKVTKRGQDVALRCDPISGHVSLYWYRQALGQGPEFLTYFNYEAQQDKSGLPNDRFSAERPEGSISTLTIQRTEQRDSAMYRCASSAQGLYGYTFGSGTRLTVV.

This sequence joins TRBV5-5 and TRBJ2-7; the D is unclear. V lost 4 bases and J 4 bases, leaving 12 bases between the germline ends. The CDR3 is 13 residues long. Germline-derived CDR1 and CDR2 are SGHKS and YYEKEE (reference sequence). CDR3 bases: TGTGCCAGCAGCCGGACGGAGATTTACGAGCAGTACTTC. It yields the protein CASSRTEIYEQYF.

This sequence joins TRBV12-3 or TRBV12-4 and TRBJ1-5; no reliable D call. The CDR3 extends over 11 amino acids. The V end lost 2 bases, the J end lost 11 bases, and 7 bases lay between the germline ends. The CDR3 loop reads CASSLTKTQHF. The DNA of the CDR3 is TGTGCCAGCAGTTTAACGAAGACCCAGCATTTT.

This chain links TRBV9 with TRBJ1-2, with D perhaps matching TRBD1 (5 bases). Germline CDR1 is SGDLS and CDR2 is YYNGEE. The CDR3 consists of 13 residues. Trimming left V 0 bases short and J 9 bases short, with 12 bases between. For the CDR3, the DNA is TGTGCCAGCAGCGTAGCTACCGGGGGAAGCTACACCTTC. Translated, it gives CASSVATGGSYTF.

The chain recombines TRBV6-1 with TRBJ1-4; TRBD1 aligns across 10 bases. The CDR3 length is 14 residues. Trimming removed 3 bases from V and 8 bases from J; junction bases left unmatched: 3. CDR1 and CDR2 (germline): MNHNS, SASEGT. The CDR3 DNA reads as TGTGCCAGCAGTGAGGACAGGGGGAAAGAAAAACTGTTTTTT. Its translation: CASSEDRGKEKLFF.

This clone occurred once. V gene TRBV28 combines with J gene TRBJ1-5; no definite D call. V gave up 1 base and J gave up 7 bases, with 14 bases separating them. The V gene's germline CDR1 is MDHEN and CDR2 SYDVKM. This CDR3 contains 15 residues. The CDR3 nucleotides read TGTGCCAGCAGTTTATTGTCCGGCCGTCGGCAGCCCCAGCATTTT. This codes for CASSLLSGRRQPQHF.

In its sample, this clone was seen once. V gene TRBV7-6 combines with J gene TRBJ2-7; possibly TRBD1 for D (6 bases). Germline V gene sequence: CDR1 SGHVS, CDR2 FNYEAQ. The CDR3 runs 13 residues. V was trimmed by 5 bases and J by 6 bases, leaving 14 bases between them. CDR3 in DNA: TGTGCCAGCAGCCCCAGGACAGCTCTCGAGCAGTACTTC. Translating it yields CASSPRTALEQYF. The full variable domain, completed using reference TRBV7-6 and TRBJ2-7, is GAGVSQSPRYKVTKRGQDVALRCDPISGHVSLYWYRQALGQGPEFLTYFNYEAQQDKSGLPNDRFSAERPEGSISTLTIQRTEQRDSAMYRCASSPRTALEQYFGPGTRLTVT.

The chain recombines TRBV28 with TRBJ2-5, with D possibly TRBD2 on 7 matching bases. Trimming took off 4 bases at V and 1 base at J, with 16 bases between the two ends. This CDR3 comprises 16 residues. CDR1 MDHEN and CDR2 SYDVKM come from the germline V gene. CDR3 amino acids: CASSSNREGIQETQYF. The CDR3 region has the DNA TGTGCCAGCAGTTCCAACAGGGAGGGGATCCAAGAGACCCAGTACTTC.